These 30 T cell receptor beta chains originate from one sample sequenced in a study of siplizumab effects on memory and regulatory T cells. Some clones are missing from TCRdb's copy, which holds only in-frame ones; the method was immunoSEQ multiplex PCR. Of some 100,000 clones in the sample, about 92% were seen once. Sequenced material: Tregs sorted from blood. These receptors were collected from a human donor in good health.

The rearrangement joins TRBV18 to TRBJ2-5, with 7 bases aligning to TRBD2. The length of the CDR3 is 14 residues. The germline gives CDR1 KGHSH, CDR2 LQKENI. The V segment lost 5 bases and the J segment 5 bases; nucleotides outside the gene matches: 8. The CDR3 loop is CASSEGGGSETQYF. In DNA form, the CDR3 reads TGTGCCAGCTCAGAAGGTGGCGGGAGTGAGACCCAGTACTTC.

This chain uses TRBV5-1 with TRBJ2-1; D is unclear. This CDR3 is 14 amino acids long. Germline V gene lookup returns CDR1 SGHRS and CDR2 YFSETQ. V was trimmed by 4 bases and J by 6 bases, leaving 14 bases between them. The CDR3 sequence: CASSLTLGSNEQFF. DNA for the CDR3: TGCGCCAGCAGCCTGACCTTGGGCTCCAATGAGCAGTTCTTC.

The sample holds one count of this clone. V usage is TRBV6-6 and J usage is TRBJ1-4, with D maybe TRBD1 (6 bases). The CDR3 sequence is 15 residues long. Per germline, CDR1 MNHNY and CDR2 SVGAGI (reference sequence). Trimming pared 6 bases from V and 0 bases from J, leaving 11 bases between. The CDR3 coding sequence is TGTGCCAGCAGGACAGGATATGCAACTAATGAAAAACTGTTTTTT. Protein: CASRTGYATNEKLFF.

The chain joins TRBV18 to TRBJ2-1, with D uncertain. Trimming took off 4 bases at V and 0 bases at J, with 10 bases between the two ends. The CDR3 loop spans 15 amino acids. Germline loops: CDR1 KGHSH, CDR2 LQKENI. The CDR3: CASSLGVSSYNEQFF. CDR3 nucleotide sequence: TGTGCCAGCTCACTGGGCGTGAGCTCCTACAATGAGCAGTTCTTC.

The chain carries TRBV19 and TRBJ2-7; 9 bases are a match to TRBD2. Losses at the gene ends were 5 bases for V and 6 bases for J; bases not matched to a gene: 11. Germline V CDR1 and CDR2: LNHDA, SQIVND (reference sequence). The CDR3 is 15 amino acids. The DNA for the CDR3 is TGTGCCAGTAGTCTTGGGACTAGCCGTATAGGCGAGCAGTACTTC. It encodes CASSLGTSRIGEQYF. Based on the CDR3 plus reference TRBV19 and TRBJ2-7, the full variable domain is DGGITQSPKYLFRKEGQNVTLSCEQNLNHDAMYWYRQDPGQGLRLIYYSQIVNDFQKGDIAEGYSVSREKKESFPLTVTSAQKNPTAFYLCASSLGTSRIGEQYFGPGTRLTVT.

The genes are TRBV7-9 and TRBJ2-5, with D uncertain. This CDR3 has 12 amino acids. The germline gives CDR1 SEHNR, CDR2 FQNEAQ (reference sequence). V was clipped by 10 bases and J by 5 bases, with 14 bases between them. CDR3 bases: TGTGCCACAACTACGGTTTGGGAGACCCAGTACTTC. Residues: CATTTVWETQYF.

In DNA form, the CDR3 reads TGTGCCAGCAGTGTCCAGGGAACGTCAGAGCAGTACTTC. Its protein product is CASSVQGTSEQYF. This sequence joins TRBV2 and TRBJ2-7; D is possibly TRBD1 (5 bases). Germline CDR1 and CDR2: SNHLY and FYNNEI. This CDR3 contains 13 residues. Trimming removed 4 bases at V and 7 bases at J, with 14 bases between. Full variable domain (rest looked up from reference TRBV2 and TRBJ2-7): EPEVTQTPSHQVTQMGQEVILRCVPISNHLYFYWYRQILGQKVEFLVSFYNNEISEKSEIFDDQFSVERPDGSNFTLKIRSTKLEDSAMYFCASSVQGTSEQYFGPGTRLTVT.

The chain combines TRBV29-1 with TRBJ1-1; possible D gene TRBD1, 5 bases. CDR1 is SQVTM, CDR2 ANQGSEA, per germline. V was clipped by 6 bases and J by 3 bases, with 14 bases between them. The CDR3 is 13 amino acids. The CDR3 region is CSVHPGQDTEAFF. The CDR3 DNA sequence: TGCAGCGTCCACCCGGGGCAGGACACTGAAGCTTTCTTT.

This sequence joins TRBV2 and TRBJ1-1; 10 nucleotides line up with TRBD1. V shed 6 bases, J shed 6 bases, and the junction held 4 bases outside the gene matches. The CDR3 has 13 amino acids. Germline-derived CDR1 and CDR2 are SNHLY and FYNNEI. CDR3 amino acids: CASRDRGGAEAFF. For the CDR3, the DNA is TGTGCCAGCAGGGACAGGGGGGGAGCTGAAGCTTTCTTT.

CDR3 DNA sequence: TGTGCCAGCAGTCCACCTGGGAGTTTCACTGAAGCTTTCTTT. Protein: CASSPPGSFTEAFF. J is TRBJ1-1 and V is TRBV27; D not resolved. CDR1 is MNHEY, CDR2 SMNVEV, per germline (reference sequence). V lost 5 bases, J lost 4 bases, and 14 bases lay in between. The CDR3 is made up of 14 amino acids.

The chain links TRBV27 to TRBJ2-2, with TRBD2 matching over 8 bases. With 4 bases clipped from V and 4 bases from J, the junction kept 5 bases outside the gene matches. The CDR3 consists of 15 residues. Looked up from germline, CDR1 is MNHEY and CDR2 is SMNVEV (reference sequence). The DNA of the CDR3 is TGTGCCAGCAGTTATAGCGGGACGGTCACCGGGGAGCTGTTTTTT. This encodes CASSYSGTVTGELFF.

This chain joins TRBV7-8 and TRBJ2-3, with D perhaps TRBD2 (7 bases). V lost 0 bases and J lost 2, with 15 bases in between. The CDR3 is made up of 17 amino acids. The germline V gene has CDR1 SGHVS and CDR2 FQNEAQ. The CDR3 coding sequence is TGTGCCAGCAGCTTAGCGAGGGGGGGAAGGATCACAGATACGCAGTATTTT. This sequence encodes CASSLARGGRITDTQYF.

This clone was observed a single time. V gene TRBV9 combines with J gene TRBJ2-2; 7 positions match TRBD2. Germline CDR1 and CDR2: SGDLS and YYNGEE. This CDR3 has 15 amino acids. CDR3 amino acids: CATRRGIGNTGELFF. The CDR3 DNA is TGTGCTACCCGGCGGGGGATAGGAAACACCGGGGAGCTGTTTTTT.

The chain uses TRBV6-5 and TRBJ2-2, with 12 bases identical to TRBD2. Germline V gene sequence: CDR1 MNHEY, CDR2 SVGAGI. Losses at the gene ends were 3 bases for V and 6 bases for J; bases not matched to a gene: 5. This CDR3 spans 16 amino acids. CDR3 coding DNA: TGTGCCAGCAGTTATTTCCTAGCGGGAGGGCCCGGGGAGCTGTTTTTT. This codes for CASSYFLAGGPGELFF.

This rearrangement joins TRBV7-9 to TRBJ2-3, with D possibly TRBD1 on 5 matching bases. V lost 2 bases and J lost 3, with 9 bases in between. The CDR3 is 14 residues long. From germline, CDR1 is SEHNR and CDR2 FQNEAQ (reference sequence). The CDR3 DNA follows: TGTGCCAGCAGCTTATCGACAGTGACAGATACGCAGTATTTT. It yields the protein CASSLSTVTDTQYF.

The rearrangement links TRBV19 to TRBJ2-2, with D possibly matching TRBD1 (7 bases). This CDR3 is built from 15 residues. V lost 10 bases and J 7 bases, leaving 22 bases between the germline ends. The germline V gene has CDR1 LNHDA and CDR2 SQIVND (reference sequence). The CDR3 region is CATTTGDRRNGELFF. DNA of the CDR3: TGTGCCACTACGACGGGGGACAGACGTAACGGGGAGCTGTTTTTT.

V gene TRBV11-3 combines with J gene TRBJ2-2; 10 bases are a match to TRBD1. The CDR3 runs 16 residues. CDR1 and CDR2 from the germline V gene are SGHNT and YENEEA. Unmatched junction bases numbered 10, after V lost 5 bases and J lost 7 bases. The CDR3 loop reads CASSRNRDRGNGELFF. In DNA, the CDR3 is TGTGCCAGCAGCCGAAACCGGGACAGGGGCAACGGGGAGCTGTTTTTT.

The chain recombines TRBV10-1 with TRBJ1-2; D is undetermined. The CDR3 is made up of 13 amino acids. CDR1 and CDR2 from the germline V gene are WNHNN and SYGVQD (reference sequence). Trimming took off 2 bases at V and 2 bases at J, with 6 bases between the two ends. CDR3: CASSEGWNYGYTF. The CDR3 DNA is TGCGCCAGCAGTGAGGGGTGGAACTATGGCTACACCTTC.

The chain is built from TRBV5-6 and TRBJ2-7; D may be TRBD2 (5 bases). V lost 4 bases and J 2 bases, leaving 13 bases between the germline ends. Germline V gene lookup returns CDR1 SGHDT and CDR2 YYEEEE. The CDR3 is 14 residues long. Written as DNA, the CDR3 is TGTGCCAGCAGCCCTTCGAGCGGTGCCTACGAGCAGTACTTC. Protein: CASSPSSGAYEQYF. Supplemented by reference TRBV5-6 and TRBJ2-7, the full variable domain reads DAGVTQSPTHLIKTRGQQVTLRCSPKSGHDTVSWYQQALGQGPQFIFQYYEEEERQRGNFPDRFSGHQFPNYSSELNVNALLLGDSALYLCASSPSSGAYEQYFGPGTRLTVT.

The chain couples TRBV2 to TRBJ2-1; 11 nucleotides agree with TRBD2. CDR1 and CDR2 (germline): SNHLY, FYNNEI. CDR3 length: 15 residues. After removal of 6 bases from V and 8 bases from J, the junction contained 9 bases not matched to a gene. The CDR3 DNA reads TGTGCCAGCAGCGTTAGCGGGAGGGCCAACGATGAGCAGTTCTTC. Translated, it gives CASSVSGRANDEQFF.

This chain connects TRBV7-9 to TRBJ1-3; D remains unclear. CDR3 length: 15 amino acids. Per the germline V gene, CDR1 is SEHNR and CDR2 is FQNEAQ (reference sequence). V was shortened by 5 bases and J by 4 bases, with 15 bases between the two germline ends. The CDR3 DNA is TGTGCCAGCAGCCCTCGTCTGGGCTACGGAAACACCATATATTTT. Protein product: CASSPRLGYGNTIYF.

The CDR3 DNA reads as TGTGCCAGCAGCCCTATGGCTAGCGGGTTCTACGAGCAGTACTTC. Translated: CASSPMASGFYEQYF. This chain connects TRBV6-5 to TRBJ2-7, with 8 bases that match TRBD2. Germline trimming cut 6 bases from V and 3 bases from J; bases unmatched to any gene: 10. Germline V lookup: CDR1 MNHEY, CDR2 SVGAGI. The CDR3 contains 15 residues.

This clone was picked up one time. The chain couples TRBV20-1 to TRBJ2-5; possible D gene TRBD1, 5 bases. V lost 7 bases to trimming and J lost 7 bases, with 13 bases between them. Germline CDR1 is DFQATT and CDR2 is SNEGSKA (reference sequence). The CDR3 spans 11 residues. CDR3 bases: TGCAGTGGCCAGGGTTACGGGACCCAGTACTTC. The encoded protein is CSGQGYGTQYF.

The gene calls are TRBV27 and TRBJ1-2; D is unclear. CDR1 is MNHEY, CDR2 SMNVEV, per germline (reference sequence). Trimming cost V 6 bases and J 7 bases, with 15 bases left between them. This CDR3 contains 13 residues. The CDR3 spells CASRDFPLSGYTF. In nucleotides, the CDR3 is TGTGCCAGCAGAGACTTCCCCTTGAGTGGCTACACCTTC.

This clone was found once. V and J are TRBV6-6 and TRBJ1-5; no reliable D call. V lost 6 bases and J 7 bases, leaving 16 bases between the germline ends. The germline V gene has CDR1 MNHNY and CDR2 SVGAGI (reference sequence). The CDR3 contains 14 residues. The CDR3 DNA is TGTGCCAGCAGGGGCGAGCAGTTCCGGCAGCCCCAGCATTTT. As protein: CASRGEQFRQPQHF.

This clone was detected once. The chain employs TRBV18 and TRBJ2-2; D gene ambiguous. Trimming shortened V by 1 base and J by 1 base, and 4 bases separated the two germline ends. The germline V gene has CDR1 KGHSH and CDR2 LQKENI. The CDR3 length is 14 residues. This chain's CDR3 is CASSPRGNTGELFF. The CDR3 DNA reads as TGTGCCAGCTCACCACGGGGGAACACCGGGGAGCTGTTTTTT.

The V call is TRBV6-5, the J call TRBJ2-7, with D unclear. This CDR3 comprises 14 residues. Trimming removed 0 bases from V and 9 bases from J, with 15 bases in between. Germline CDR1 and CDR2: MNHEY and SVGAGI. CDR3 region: CASSYSWGSEGQYF. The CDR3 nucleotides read TGTGCCAGCAGTTACTCGTGGGGTTCGGAAGGGCAGTACTTC.

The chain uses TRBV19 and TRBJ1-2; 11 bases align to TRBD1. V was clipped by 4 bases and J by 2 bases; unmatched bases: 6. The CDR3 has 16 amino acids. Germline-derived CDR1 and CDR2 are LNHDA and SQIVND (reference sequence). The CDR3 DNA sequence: TGTGCCAGTAGTACGCAACGGGACAGGGGGAACTATGGCTACACCTTC. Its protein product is CASSTQRDRGNYGYTF.

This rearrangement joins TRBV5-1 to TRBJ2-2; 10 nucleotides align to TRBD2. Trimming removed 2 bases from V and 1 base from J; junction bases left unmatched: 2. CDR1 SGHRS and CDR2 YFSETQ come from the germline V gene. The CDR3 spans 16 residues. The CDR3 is CASSFVAGGNTGELFF. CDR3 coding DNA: TGCGCCAGCAGCTTCGTAGCGGGAGGGAACACCGGGGAGCTGTTTTTT. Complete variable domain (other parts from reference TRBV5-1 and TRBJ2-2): KAGVTQTPRYLIKTRGQQVTLSCSPISGHRSVSWYQQTPGQGLQFLFEYFSETQRNKGNFPGRFSGRQFSNSRSEMNVSTLELGDSALYLCASSFVAGGNTGELFFGEGSRLTVL.

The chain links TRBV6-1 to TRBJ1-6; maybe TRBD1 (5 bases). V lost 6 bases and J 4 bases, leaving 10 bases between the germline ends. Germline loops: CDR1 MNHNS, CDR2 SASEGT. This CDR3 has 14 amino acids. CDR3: CASRAGPYNSPLHF. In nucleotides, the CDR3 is TGTGCCAGCAGAGCGGGACCTTATAATTCACCCCTCCACTTT.